This T cell receptor beta chain was observed in a study of radiation and T cells in renal cell carcinoma. This clone was seen more than once but under ten times. Its specificity is not known. Time point in this sample: blood 4 weeks post-SBRT, at nephrectomy. Treatment given: 15 Gy SBRT to primary tumor, nephrectomy 4 weeks later. Nephrectomy followed 15 Gy stereotactic body radiation by 4 weeks. After SBRT, blood was collected at 2 and 4 weeks, plus baseline. The tumor was a clear cell renal cell carcinoma. The repertoire was sequenced with immunoSEQ multiplex PCR; TCRdb's copy has only in-frame clones and lacks some. The table lists about 150,000 clones, around nine tenths of them singletons, with less than 20% in the top ten. V lost 5 bases and J 6 bases, leaving 17 bases between the germline ends. CDR1 is SEHNR, CDR2 FQNEAQ, per germline (reference sequence). This CDR3 contains 15 residues. Study observations and caveats: No pretreatment tumor biopsies were available for baseline clonotypes.

This clonotype was sampled from a woman in her fifties or sixties with renal cell carcinoma. Here the sequenced sample was blood, taken from a patient whose treatment included radiotherapy and nephrectomy. The chain uses TRBV7-9 and TRBJ2-1, with D possibly being TRBD1 (5 bases). The CDR3 protein is CASSPRRGWGNEQFF. For the CDR3, the DNA is TGTGCCAGCAGCCCGCGTAGGGGTTGGGGCAATGAGCAGTTCTTC. Full variable domain (remainder filled in from reference TRBV7-9 and TRBJ2-1): DTGVSQNPRHKITKRGQNVTFRCDPISEHNRLYWYRQTLGQGPEFLTYFQNEAQLEKSRLLSDRFSAERPKGSFSTLEIQRTEQGDSAMYLCASSPRRGWGNEQFFGPGTRLTVL.